This TCR beta chain stems from a study of PD-L1 blockade in urothelial cancer. At the level of the study: The patients' atezolizumab therapy, 1,200 mg intravenously every 3 weeks, started at some point between 2013 and 2014. A median of roughly 140,000 T cells was found in the blood samples. Earlier, patients had received 0 to 3 chemotherapy regimens.

From germline, CDR1 is LNHDA and CDR2 SQIVND (reference sequence). After removal of 6 bases from V and 8 bases from J, the junction contained 15 bases not matched to a gene. The CDR3 contains 15 residues. Time point meaning: peripheral blood 6 weeks after treatment start. For each patient, 1 to 8 samples were obtained, pretreatment and on-treatment. Libraries were prepared by immunoSEQ multiplex PCR; TCRdb keeps only in-frame clonotypes and omits some of them. The sample lists around 69,000 clones, 85% to 95% seen once, with about 0.91% in the top ten. This sequence joins TRBV19 and TRBJ1-1; 7 bases align to TRBD1. The sequencing here drew on PBMCs, taken around atezolizumab (anti-PD-L1) treatment. This receptor was obtained from an elderly woman with urothelial cancer. The CDR3 DNA reads as TGTGCCAGTAGGATACAGGGGAAAGAGACTTTAGAAGCTTTCTTT. Protein: CASRIQGKETLEAFF.